These T cell receptor beta chains were read from a single sample in a study of PD-1 blockade in classical Hodgkin lymphoma. The data were produced by immunoSEQ multiplex PCR, yet TCRdb's version contains in-frame clones alone and is incomplete. The sample shows around 4,000 clones, about 72% of them seen only once. Sequencing used CD8+ T cells from blood, obtained before the fourth cycle of nivolumab. These receptors were obtained from a human donor with classical Hodgkin lymphoma. CDR3s include the opening cysteine and the closing phenylalanine or tryptophan. A D gene is named only where the DNA matches it firmly. Part of the rows lack a size; the others show once, few, many or a class for expanded clones.

d_call	v_call	clone_size	j_call	cdr3_nt	cdr3_aa
-	TRBV13	hyperexpanded	TRBJ1-1	TGTGCCAGCAGCACCGGGACACTGAACACTGAAGCTTTCTTT	CASSTGTLNTEAFF
-	TRBV7-2	once	TRBJ2-5	TGTGCCAGCAGCTTAGAGGGCACCCCCCGGTGGGAGACCCAGTACTTC	CASSLEGTPRWETQYF
-	TRBV7-2	few	TRBJ2-7	TGTGCCAGCAGCCCCAATGGCTACGAGCAGTACTTC	CASSPNGYEQYF
-	TRBV7-6	-	TRBJ2-5	TGTGCCAGCAGCTTAGATGCCGCGCGAGCGGAAACAACCGGGGAGACCCAGTACTTC	CASSLDAARAETTGETQYF
-	TRBV27	-	TRBJ2-7	TGTGCCAGCAGTTTATCCGGGGGTAACATTTGGTTCGAGCAGTACTTC	CASSLSGGNIWFEQYF
TRBD2	TRBV9	-	TRBJ2-3	TGTGCCAGCAGTGCCTCTAGCGGGGGGGCGGCAGATACGCAGTATTTT	CASSASSGGAADTQYF
-	TRBV5-4	few	TRBJ1-3	TGCGCCAGCAGCCAAGAGCGACAGGCGAGCTCTGGAAACACCATATATTTT	CASSQERQASSGNTIYF
-	TRBV7-9	-	TRBJ2-2	TGTGCCAGCAGATATACCGGGACAAGGAAACGCGCGAACACCGGGGAGCTGTTTTTT	CASRYTGTRKRANTGELFF
-	TRBV7-2	-	TRBJ2-1	TGTGCCAGCAGCTTAGGTCTAGCTGAATACAATGAGCAGTTCTTC	CASSLGLAEYNEQFF
-	TRBV30	few	TRBJ2-3	TGTGCCTGGAGCCTATCCCTCCCAGATACGCAGTATTTT	CAWSLSLPDTQYF
TRBD1	TRBV7-2	few	TRBJ2-2	TGTGCCAGCACTGGGGAAGGGGGCCCAAACACCGGGGAGCTGTTTTTT	CASTGEGGPNTGELFF
TRBD2	TRBV9	once	TRBJ2-1	TGTGCCAGCAGCCACGCCCTAGCGGGAGGGCCCTTTGAGCAGTTCTTC	CASSHALAGGPFEQFF
-	TRBV19	few	TRBJ1-5	TGTGCCAGTAGCCATACGAGCAATCAGCCCCAGCATTTT	CASSHTSNQPQHF
-	TRBV11-2	-	TRBJ1-1	TGTGCCAGCAGCCCGGGGGGCACTGAAGCTTTCTTT	CASSPGGTEAFF
-	TRBV30	-	TRBJ1-2	TGTGCCTGGAGTGTTGTGGGGGGGGATGGCTACACCTTC	CAWSVVGGDGYTF
-	TRBV5-5	-	TRBJ1-4	TGTGCCAGCAGCTTGGACAGATATAATGAAAAACTGTTTTTT	CASSLDRYNEKLFF
-	TRBV9	-	TRBJ2-7	TGTGCCAGCAGCACAAAACCGAGCTCCTACGAGCAGTACTTC	CASSTKPSSYEQYF
-	TRBV9	-	TRBJ2-7	TGTGCCAGCGGACCAGGGAGCTACGAGCAGTACTTC	CASGPGSYEQYF
TRBD2	TRBV4-1	-	TRBJ2-1	TGCGCCAGCAGCCAGGGCAAGGGGCCCGTCGGCGGGAGGCCTTCATACAATGAGCAGTTCTTC	CASSQGKGPVGGRPSYNEQFF
-	TRBV18	once	TRBJ1-1	TGTGCCAGCTCACTTGGGGGTTTACGGAACACTGAAGCTTTCTTT	CASSLGGLRNTEAFF